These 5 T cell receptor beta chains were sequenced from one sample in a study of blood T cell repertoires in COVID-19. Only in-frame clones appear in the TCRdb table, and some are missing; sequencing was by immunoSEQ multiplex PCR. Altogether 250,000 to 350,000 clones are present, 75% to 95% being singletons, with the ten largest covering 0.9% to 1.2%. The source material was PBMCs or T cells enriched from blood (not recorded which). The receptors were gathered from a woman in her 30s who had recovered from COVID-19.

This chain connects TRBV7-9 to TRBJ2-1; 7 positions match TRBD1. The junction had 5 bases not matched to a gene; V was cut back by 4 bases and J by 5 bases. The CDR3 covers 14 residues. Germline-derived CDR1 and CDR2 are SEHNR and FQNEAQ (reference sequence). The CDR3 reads CASSSGQRDNEQFF. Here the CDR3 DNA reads TGTGCCAGCAGCTCGGGACAGAGAGACAATGAGCAGTTCTTC.

The DNA of the CDR3 is TGTGCCAGCTCACCGACAGGGGTTCCTAGCAATCAGCCCCAGCATTTT. This encodes CASSPTGVPSNQPQHF. This chain joins TRBV18 and TRBJ1-5; 8 positions agree with TRBD1. Germline-derived CDR1 and CDR2 are KGHSH and LQKENI. Germline trimming cut 3 bases from V and 0 bases from J; bases unmatched to any gene: 4. This CDR3 has 16 residues.

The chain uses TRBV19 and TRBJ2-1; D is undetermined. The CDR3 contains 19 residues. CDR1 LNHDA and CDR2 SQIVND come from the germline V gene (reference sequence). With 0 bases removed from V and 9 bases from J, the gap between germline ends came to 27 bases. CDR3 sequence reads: CASSIDASKPPENNSEQFF. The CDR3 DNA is TGTGCCAGTAGTATAGATGCAAGTAAACCCCCTGAGAATAACAGTGAGCAGTTCTTC.

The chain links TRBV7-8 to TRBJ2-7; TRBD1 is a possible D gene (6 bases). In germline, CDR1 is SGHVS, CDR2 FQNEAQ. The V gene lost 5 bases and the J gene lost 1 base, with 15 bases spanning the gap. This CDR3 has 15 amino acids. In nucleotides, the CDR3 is TGTGCCAGCAGCATTCGAGGGGGACCGTCCTACGAGCAGTACTTC. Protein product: CASSIRGGPSYEQYF.

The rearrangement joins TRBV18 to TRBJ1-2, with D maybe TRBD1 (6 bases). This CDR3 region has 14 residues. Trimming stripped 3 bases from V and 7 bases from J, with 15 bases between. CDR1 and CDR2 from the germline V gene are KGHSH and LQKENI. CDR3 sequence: CASSPSAGDSGYTF. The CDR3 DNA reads TGTGCCAGCTCACCTTCGGCAGGGGATAGTGGCTACACCTTC.